This T cell receptor (beta chain) was recorded in a study of OX40 agonist ivuxolimab in advanced cancers. Autoimmune disease history or systemic immunosuppression meant exclusion. As regards this clone: No antigen is known for it.

TCRdb's copy holds only in-frame clones and misses some; the assay was immunoSEQ multiplex PCR. Among 75,000 to 95,000 clones listed, more than 80% were seen once. Study-level findings and limits: Expanded clones were, on average, more numerous in CD8+ T cells than in CD4+. Some nonresponders likewise displayed low normalized T-cell clonal expansion.

The ends lost 5 bases at V and 4 bases at J; junction bases unmatched: 7. The CDR3 contains 15 residues. CDR1 SGHAT and CDR2 FQNNGV come from the germline V gene. The chain joins TRBV11-2 to TRBJ2-7; TRBD2 aligns across 11 bases. The receptor's source is an adult with an advanced solid tumor such as melanoma, head and neck, liver or kidney cancer. Sample: CD4+ or CD8+ T cells sorted from blood, taken in a trial of the OX40 agonist ivuxolimab. The CDR3, as DNA: TGTGCCAGCAGCCCTAAAGGGACTAGCGGTTACGAGCAGTACTTC. Translation: CASSPKGTSGYEQYF. Combining the CDR3 with reference TRBV11-2 and TRBJ2-7 gives the whole variable domain EAGVAQSPRYKIIEKRQSVAFWCNPISGHATLYWYQQILGQGPKLLIQFQNNGVVDDSQLPKDRFSAERLKGVDSTLKIQPAKLEDSAVYLCASSPKGTSGYEQYFGPGTRLTVT.